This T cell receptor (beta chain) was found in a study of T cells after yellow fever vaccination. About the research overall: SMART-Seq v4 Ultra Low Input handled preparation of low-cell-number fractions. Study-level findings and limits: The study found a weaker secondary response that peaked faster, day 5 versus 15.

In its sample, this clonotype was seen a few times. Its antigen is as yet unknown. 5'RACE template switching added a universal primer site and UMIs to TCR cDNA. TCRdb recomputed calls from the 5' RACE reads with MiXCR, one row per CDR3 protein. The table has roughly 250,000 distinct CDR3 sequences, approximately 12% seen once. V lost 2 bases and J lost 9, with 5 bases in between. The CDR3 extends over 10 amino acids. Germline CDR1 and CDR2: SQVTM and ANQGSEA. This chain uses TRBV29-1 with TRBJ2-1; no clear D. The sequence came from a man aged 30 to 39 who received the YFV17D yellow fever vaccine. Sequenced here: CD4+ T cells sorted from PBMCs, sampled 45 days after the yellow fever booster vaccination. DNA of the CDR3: TGCAGCGTTGAAAATCCTGAGCAGTTCTTC. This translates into CSVENPEQFF.